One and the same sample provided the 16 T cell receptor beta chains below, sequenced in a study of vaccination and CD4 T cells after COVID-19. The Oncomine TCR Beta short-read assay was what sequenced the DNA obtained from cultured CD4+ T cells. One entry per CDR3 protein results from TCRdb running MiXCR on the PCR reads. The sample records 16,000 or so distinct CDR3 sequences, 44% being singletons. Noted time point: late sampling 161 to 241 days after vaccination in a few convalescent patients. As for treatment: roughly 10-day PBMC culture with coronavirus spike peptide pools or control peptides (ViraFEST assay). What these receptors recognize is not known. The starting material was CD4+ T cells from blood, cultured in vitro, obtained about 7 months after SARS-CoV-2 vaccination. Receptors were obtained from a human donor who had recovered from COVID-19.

The CDR3 bases are TGCGCCAGCGGGGGACAGGGGCAAGAGACCCAGTACTTC. Its protein is CASGGQGQETQYF. The V gene is TRBV5-1, the J gene TRBJ2-5; 10 bases map to TRBD1. This CDR3 region has 13 residues. The germline V gene has CDR1 SGHRS and CDR2 YFSETQ. J was trimmed by 2 bases and V by 7 bases; bases with no gene match: 2.

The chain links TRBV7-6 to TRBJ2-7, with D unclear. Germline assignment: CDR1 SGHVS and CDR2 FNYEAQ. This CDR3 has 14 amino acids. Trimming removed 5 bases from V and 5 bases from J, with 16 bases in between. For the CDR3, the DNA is TGTGCCAGCAGCGACACAAACTCTTTCCACGAGCAGTACTTC. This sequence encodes CASSDTNSFHEQYF.

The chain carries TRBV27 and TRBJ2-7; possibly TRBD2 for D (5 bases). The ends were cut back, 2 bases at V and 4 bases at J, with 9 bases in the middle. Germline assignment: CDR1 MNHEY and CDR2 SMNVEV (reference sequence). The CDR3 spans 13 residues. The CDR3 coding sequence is TGTGCCAGCAGTTTAAGGAGGACTTACGAGCAGTACTTC. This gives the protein CASSLRRTYEQYF.

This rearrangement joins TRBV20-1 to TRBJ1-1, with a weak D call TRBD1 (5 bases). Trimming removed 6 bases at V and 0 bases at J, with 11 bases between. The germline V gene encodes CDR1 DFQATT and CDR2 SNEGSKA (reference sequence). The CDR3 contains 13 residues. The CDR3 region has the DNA TGCAGTGCCAGGGACCGGGTGAACACTGAAGCTTTCTTT. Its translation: CSARDRVNTEAFF.

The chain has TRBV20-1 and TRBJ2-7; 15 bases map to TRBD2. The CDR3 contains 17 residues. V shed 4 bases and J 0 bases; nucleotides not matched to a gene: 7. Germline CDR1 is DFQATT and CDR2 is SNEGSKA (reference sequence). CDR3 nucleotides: TGCAGTGCTACCGGACTAGCGGGGGGGCTAGGCTCCTACGAGCAGTACTTC. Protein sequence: CSATGLAGGLGSYEQYF.

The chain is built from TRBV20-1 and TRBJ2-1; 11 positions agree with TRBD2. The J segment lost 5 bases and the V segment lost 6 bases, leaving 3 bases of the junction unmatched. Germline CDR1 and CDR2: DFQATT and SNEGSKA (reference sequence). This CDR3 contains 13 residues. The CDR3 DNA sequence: TGCAGTGCGGGACTAGCGGCCAACAATGAGCAGTTCTTC. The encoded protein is CSAGLAANNEQFF.

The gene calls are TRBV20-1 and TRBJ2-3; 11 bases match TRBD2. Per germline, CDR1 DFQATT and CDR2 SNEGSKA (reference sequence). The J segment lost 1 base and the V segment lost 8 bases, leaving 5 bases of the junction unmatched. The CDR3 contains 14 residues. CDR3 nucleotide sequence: TGCAGTCCCAGACTAGCGGGACGCACAGATACGCAGTATTTT. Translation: CSPRLAGRTDTQYF.

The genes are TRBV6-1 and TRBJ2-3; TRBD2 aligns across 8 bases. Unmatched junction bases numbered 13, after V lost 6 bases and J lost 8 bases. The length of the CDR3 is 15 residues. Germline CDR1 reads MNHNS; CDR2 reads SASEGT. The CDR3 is CASRTRLARMSTQYF. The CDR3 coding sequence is TGTGCCAGCAGAACCAGACTAGCGCGAATGAGTACGCAGTATTTT.

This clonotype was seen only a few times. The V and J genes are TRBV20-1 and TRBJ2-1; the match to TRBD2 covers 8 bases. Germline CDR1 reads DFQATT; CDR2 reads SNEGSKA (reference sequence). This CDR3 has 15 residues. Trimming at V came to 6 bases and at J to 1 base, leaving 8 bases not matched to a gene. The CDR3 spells CSATRGGISYNEQFF. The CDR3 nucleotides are TGCAGTGCCACCCGGGGGGGCATATCCTACAATGAGCAGTTCTTC.

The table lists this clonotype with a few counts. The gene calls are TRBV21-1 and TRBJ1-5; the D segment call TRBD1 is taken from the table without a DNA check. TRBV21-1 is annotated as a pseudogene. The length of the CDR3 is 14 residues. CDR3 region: CASSHTGARQPQHF. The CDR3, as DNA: TGTGCCAGCAGCCATACAGGGGCGCGCCAGCCCCAGCATTTT.

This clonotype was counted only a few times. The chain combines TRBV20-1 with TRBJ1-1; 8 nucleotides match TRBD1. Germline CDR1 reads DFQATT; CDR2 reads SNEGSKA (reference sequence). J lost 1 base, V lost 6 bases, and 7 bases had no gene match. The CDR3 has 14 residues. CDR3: CSAKTGDRNTEAFF. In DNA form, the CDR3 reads TGCAGTGCAAAGACAGGGGATAGGAACACTGAAGCTTTCTTT.

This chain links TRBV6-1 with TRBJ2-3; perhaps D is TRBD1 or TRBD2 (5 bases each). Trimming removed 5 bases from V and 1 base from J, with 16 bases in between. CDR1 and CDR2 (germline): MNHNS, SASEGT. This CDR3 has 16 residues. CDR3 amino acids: CASSRFGATGTDTQYF. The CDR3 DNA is TGTGCCAGCAGTCGTTTCGGGGCAACTGGCACAGATACGCAGTATTTT.

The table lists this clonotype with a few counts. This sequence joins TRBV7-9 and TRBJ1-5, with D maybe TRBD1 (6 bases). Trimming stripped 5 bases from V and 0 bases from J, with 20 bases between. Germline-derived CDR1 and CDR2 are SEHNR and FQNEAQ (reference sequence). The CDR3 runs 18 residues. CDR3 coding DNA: TGTGCCAGCAGCCCTCGGGACACTCCCATCTATAGCAATCAGCCCCAGCATTTT. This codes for CASSPRDTPIYSNQPQHF.

CDR3 in DNA: TGTGCCAGCAGTCCCTCCCGACTAGCGCCTACCTACAATGAGCAGTTCTTC. Translation gives CASSPSRLAPTYNEQFF. The chain carries TRBV6-2 or TRBV6-3 and TRBJ2-1; 8 bases line up with TRBD2. The germline gives CDR1 MNHEY, CDR2 SVGEGT. J was trimmed by 2 bases and V by 5 bases; bases with no gene match: 11. The CDR3 has 17 residues.

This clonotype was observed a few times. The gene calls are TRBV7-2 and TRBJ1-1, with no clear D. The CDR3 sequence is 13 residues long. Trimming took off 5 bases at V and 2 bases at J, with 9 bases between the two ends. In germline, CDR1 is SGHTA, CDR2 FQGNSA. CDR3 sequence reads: CASSLTRNTEAFF. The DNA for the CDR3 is TGTGCCAGCAGCCTAACAAGAAACACTGAAGCTTTCTTT.

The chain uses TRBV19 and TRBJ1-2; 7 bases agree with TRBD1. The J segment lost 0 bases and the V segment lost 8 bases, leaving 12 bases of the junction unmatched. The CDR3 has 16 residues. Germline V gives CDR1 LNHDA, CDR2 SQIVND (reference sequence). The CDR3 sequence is CASGGQGQRSNYGYTF. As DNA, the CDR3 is TGTGCCAGTGGGGGGCAGGGACAGAGATCTAACTATGGCTACACCTTC.